The clone carrying this T cell receptor (beta chain) appeared a single time. Its antigen is not identified. TCRdb's table, derived via immunoSEQ multiplex PCR, lists solely in-frame clones and lacks some. The table has 80,000 or so clones, around 91% seen once. The source of the sample is a study of brain T cells in children with intractable seizures. Study-wide results and limits: HCMV serostatus was not known, and viral specificity came from CDR3 similarity only.

There are 14 residues in the CDR3. Germline V lookup: CDR1 SGHAT, CDR2 FQNNGV. Unmatched junction bases numbered 6, after V lost 4 bases and J lost 4 bases. This TCR came from a girl aged 2 to 10 with Rasmussen encephalitis and intractable seizures. The specimen comprised peripheral blood, sampled at surgery. V is TRBV11-2 and J is TRBJ2-5; 7 nucleotides align to TRBD2. CDR3 protein: CASSSLRGRETQYF. The CDR3 bases are TGTGCCAGCAGCTCGTTGCGGGGGAGAGAGACCCAGTACTTC.